The next 3 T cell receptor beta chains were all read from a single sample in a study of human T cells and chemical hapten exposure. MiXCR, run by TCRdb on the RACE reads, gives a single entry per CDR3 protein. The sample has roughly 90,000 distinct CDR3 sequences, roughly 11% seen once. Time point: patch test 3, about 24 weeks after DPC sensitization. Treatment denoted: therapeutic diphenylcyclopropenone sensitization with weekly scalp DPC. The starting material was whole blood, obtained in connection with sensitization to the hapten diphenylcyclopropenone (DPC). These receptor sequences come from a woman in her 30s with alopecia areata. Some clones in this sample may be carry-over from other donors' samples.

The V call is TRBV5-4, the J call TRBJ2-1; 9 bases fit TRBD2. The V segment lost 1 base and the J segment 8 bases; nucleotides outside the gene matches: 19. There are 19 residues in the CDR3. Germline values: CDR1 SGHNT, CDR2 YYREEE (reference sequence). The DNA of the CDR3 is TGTGCCAGCAGCTTGCCCAGGCCAAAAGGCGGGAGGGCCCCCGATGAGCAGTTCTTC. The encoded protein is CASSLPRPKGGRAPDEQFF.

The rearrangement uses TRBV27 and TRBJ1-6, with TRBD1 matching 12 bases. This CDR3 is built from 15 residues. After removal of 3 bases from V and 9 bases from J, the junction contained 3 bases not matched to a gene. Germline values: CDR1 MNHEY, CDR2 SMNVEV (reference sequence). The CDR3 protein is CASSLGTGGSSPLHF. In DNA form, the CDR3 reads TGTGCCAGCAGTTTGGGGACAGGGGGCAGTTCACCCCTCCACTTT.

This clonotype was observed many times. The rearrangement links TRBV12-3 or TRBV12-4 to TRBJ2-7; 10 nucleotides line up with TRBD1. V lost 7 bases, J lost 7 bases, and 7 bases stayed unmatched. The CDR3 is 13 residues long. CDR3 protein: CASNRQGAGEQYF. As DNA, the CDR3 is TGTGCCAGCAACCGACAGGGGGCGGGTGAGCAGTACTTC.